This TCR beta chain was captured in a study of T cells after posttransplantation cyclophosphamide. This clone has just a few counts. Measured with immunoSEQ multiplex PCR; TCRdb has only the in-frame clones, and not every one. The data hold roughly 5,900 clones, with over 1.5% observed a single time. Cyclophosphamide on days +3 and +4 followed busulfan-fludarabine conditioning and a marrow graft. This CDR3 contains 14 residues. Germline lookup yields CDR1 SGHDT and CDR2 YYEEEE. The V end was cut by 0 bases, the J end by 5 bases, with 8 bases between. Material: PBMCs, obtained almost 250 days after a stem cell transplant with posttransplant cyclophosphamide. The TCR sequence derives from a male patient aged 30 to 40 who received an allogeneic stem cell transplant from a related donor, was CMV-positive, and had no GVHD. Some of the T cells might come from the graft donor. V and J are TRBV5-6 and TRBJ2-2; D unclear. The CDR3 DNA follows: TGTGCCAGCAGCTTGGGGCGGCAGACCGGGGAGCTGTTTTTT. Its translation: CASSLGRQTGELFF.